One and the same sample provided the 22 T cell receptor beta chains below, sequenced in a study of beta chain features in type 1 diabetes listed by TCRdb under 2018. Here is what the overall study found, with its caveats: A moderate but significant shortening of TCRB CDR3 length was observed in type 1 diabetes patients in all four CD4+ subsets.

Library preparation employed the immunoSEQ multiplex PCR assay. The entire amount of isolated RNA was reverse transcribed using the High Capacity cDNA Reverse Transcription Kit, so the sequenced TCRB transcripts were expressed ones. The table comes from immuneACCESS by way of TCRdb, which keeps in-frame sequences with V and J called. Part of the clones is missing from these tables; in studies checked, under half for an unresolved V gene and the rest for unknown reasons. Recorded for this sample are approximately 730,000 clones; around an eighth of them occurred a single time. The ten largest clones represent less than 0.025% of the sample. Their specific antigens are unknown. Sequencing was done on a sample of naive CD4+ T cells from blood. Sample cell subset or site, as interpreted from the label and publication: true naive CD4+ T cells. These receptors were obtained from a man between 18 and 35 years old with type 1 diabetes.

V is TRBV30 and J is TRBJ2-5, with D perhaps matching TRBD1 (6 bases). With the DNA end fitting TRBJ2-7 better, the J assignment may be wrong. Looked up from germline, CDR1 is GTSNPN and CDR2 is SVGIG (reference sequence). There are 14 residues in the CDR3. The CDR3 coding sequence is TGTGCCTGGAGGCTACAGGGAATCTCCTACGAGCAGTACTTC. Translation gives CAWRLQGISYEQYF.

This clone was observed a handful of times. The gene calls are TRBV6-5 and TRBJ2-5; 10 bases line up with TRBD2. This CDR3 contains 15 residues. V shed 5 bases and J 2 bases; nucleotides not matched to a gene: 5. Germline V gene lookup returns CDR1 MNHEY and CDR2 SVGAGI. CDR3 nucleotides: TGTGCCAGCAGTCCCGGACTAGCGGAACAAGAGACCCAGTACTTC. This encodes CASSPGLAEQETQYF.

CDR3 bases: TGCGCCAGCAGCTTGGGGTCGGTGGACTATGGCTACACCTTC. Its translation: CASSLGSVDYGYTF. The gene calls are TRBV5-1 and TRBJ1-2; D is undetermined. Germline values: CDR1 SGHRS, CDR2 YFSETQ. V gave up 0 bases and J gave up 3 bases, with 9 bases separating them. The CDR3 has 14 amino acids.

This clone appeared a few times. The genes are TRBV15 and TRBJ2-5, with D perhaps matching TRBD1 or TRBD2 (5 bases each). In germline, CDR1 is LNHNV, CDR2 YYDKDF (reference sequence). Trimming removed 6 bases at V and 4 bases at J, with 12 bases between. The CDR3 length is 13 residues. DNA of the CDR3: TGTGCCACCAGTGCCGTTGGGGGAGAGACCCAGTACTTC. Its protein is CATSAVGGETQYF.

This clone was seen a handful of times. This sequence joins TRBV5-8 and TRBJ1-3; 9 nucleotides match TRBD1. The CDR3 has 16 amino acids. V gave up 4 bases and J gave up 2 bases; unmatched junction bases: 7. From germline, CDR1 is SGHTS and CDR2 YDEGEE. Here the CDR3 reads CASSNSGQGTGNTIYF. CDR3 in DNA: TGTGCCAGCAGCAACTCGGGACAGGGAACTGGAAACACCATATATTTT.

The chain combines TRBV15 with TRBJ2-7; D not resolved. This CDR3 region has 14 residues. Germline V gives CDR1 LNHNV, CDR2 YYDKDF (reference sequence). Trimming removed 1 base from V and 5 bases from J, with 12 bases in between. In DNA, the CDR3 is TGTGCCACCAGCAGAGGGACGAACCGGCACGAGCAGTACTTC. The encoded protein is CATSRGTNRHEQYF.

The chain is built from TRBV6-6 and TRBJ2-7; the D is unclear. The CDR3 contains 11 residues. V shed 2 bases and J shed 11 bases, with 10 bases lying between them. Germline lookup yields CDR1 MNHNY and CDR2 SVGAGI (reference sequence). The DNA for the CDR3 is TGTGCCAGCAGTTACCTGGGGTTAGAGTACTTC. Translated, it gives CASSYLGLEYF.

The chain joins TRBV4-1 to TRBJ1-1, with 12 nucleotides matching TRBD1. The CDR3 runs to 17 residues. Trimming cost V 1 base and J 2 bases; bases outside gene matches: 5. Germline V lookup: CDR1 MGHRA, CDR2 YSYEKL. In DNA form, the CDR3 reads TGCGCCAGCAGCCAAGGGGACAGGGGGCTCGGAAACACTGAAGCTTTCTTT. Encoded protein: CASSQGDRGLGNTEAFF.

This clone was observed a handful of times. V is TRBV28 and J is TRBJ1-4, with D tentatively TRBD1 (6 bases). V gave up 5 bases and J gave up 7 bases, with 17 bases separating them. In germline, CDR1 is MDHEN, CDR2 SYDVKM. CDR3 length equals 15 residues. Here the CDR3 DNA reads TGTGCCAGCAGTGCCCCGGGGCAGGGGACTGAAAAACTGTTTTTT. Protein product: CASSAPGQGTEKLFF.

This chain connects TRBV2 to TRBJ1-6, with 7 positions matching TRBD1. Germline CDR1 reads SNHLY; CDR2 reads FYNNEI. CDR3 length: 14 residues. Trimming removed 5 bases from V and 10 bases from J; junction bases left unmatched: 8. This CDR3 reads CASSMTGLRSPLHF. Here the CDR3 DNA reads TGTGCCAGCAGTATGACAGGGTTAAGATCACCCCTCCACTTT. Full variable domain (missing parts from reference TRBV2 and TRBJ1-6): EPEVTQTPSHQVTQMGQEVILRCVPISNHLYFYWYRQILGQKVEFLVSFYNNEISEKSEIFDDQFSVERPDGSNFTLKIRSTKLEDSAMYFCASSMTGLRSPLHFGNGTRLTVT.

The chain recombines TRBV10-3 with TRBJ1-5; D uncertain. The CDR3 spans 13 residues. Looked up from germline, CDR1 is ENHRY and CDR2 is SYGVKD. V was pared by 0 bases and J by 7 bases, with 7 bases between. The CDR3 DNA reads as TGTGCCATCAGTGAGTCGGGCGGCCAGCCCCAGCATTTT. As protein: CAISESGGQPQHF.

This clone was seen a handful of times. The J gene is TRBJ2-7, the V gene TRBV20-1; 9 bases fit TRBD2. V was clipped by 1 base and J by 9 bases; unmatched bases: 1. CDR3 size: 11 residues. The germline V gene has CDR1 DFQATT and CDR2 SNEGSKA (reference sequence). The CDR3 bases are TGCAGTGCTAGAGCTAGCGGGGCGCAGTACTTC. Its protein is CSARASGAQYF.

This clone has only a few counts. This sequence joins TRBV7-9 and TRBJ1-6; possibly TRBD1 for D (6 bases). Germline CDR1 and CDR2: SEHNR and FQNEAQ (reference sequence). V lost 6 bases to trimming and J lost 6 bases, with 12 bases between them. The CDR3 covers 14 residues. The chain's CDR3 is CASRRQDLNSPLHF. As DNA, the CDR3 is TGTGCCAGCAGACGACAGGACCTTAATTCACCCCTCCACTTT.

The rearrangement links TRBV29-1 to TRBJ2-2; unclear D gene. The CDR3 covers 13 residues. Trimming removed 3 bases from V and 1 base from J, with 6 bases in between. Per the germline V gene, CDR1 is SQVTM and CDR2 is ANQGSEA. CDR3 region: CSVDKENTGELFF. Here the CDR3 DNA reads TGCAGCGTTGATAAGGAGAACACCGGGGAGCTGTTTTTT.

A few counts support this clone. V and J are TRBV18 and TRBJ2-5; D might be TRBD1 (5 bases). Trimming pared 3 bases from V and 5 bases from J, leaving 16 bases between. Germline V gives CDR1 KGHSH, CDR2 LQKENI. The CDR3 is 15 residues long. In DNA form, the CDR3 reads TGTGCCAGCTCACCCTCGCAGGGCCTGTCCGAGACCCAGTACTTC. The encoded protein is CASSPSQGLSETQYF.

This clone occurred a few times. The chain combines TRBV19 with TRBJ2-1; perhaps TRBD1 as D (5 bases). V was cut by 5 bases and J by 5 bases, with 19 bases left in between. CDR1 is LNHDA, CDR2 SQIVND, per germline (reference sequence). The CDR3 runs to 16 residues. As DNA, the CDR3 is TGTGCCAGTAGTTCTCGGACATCGAAGGCTAACAATGAGCAGTTCTTC. It specifies CASSSRTSKANNEQFF.

This chain joins TRBV27 and TRBJ1-6; the D gene is possibly TRBD1 (6 bases). CDR3 length: 14 residues. Trimming cost V 3 bases and J 6 bases, with 9 bases left between them. Germline values: CDR1 MNHEY, CDR2 SMNVEV (reference sequence). The CDR3 nucleotides are TGTGCCAGCAGTTTTACAGGGATTAATTCACCCCTCCACTTT. Its translation: CASSFTGINSPLHF.

This clone was picked up a small number of times. This chain links TRBV21-1 with TRBJ2-3; the table's D call, TRBD2, has no DNA check behind it. TRBV21-1 is a documented pseudogene. The CDR3 has 17 amino acids. The CDR3 protein is CAQQGSREEGSTDTQYF. Written as DNA, the CDR3 is TGTGCCCAGCAGGGCTCCCGGGAGGAGGGCAGCACAGATACGCAGTATTTT.

The chain recombines TRBV6-6 with TRBJ2-5; D could derive from TRBD1 or TRBD2 (5 bases each). The CDR3 covers 14 residues. Germline V gives CDR1 MNHNY, CDR2 SVGAGI (reference sequence). The V gene lost 2 bases and the J gene lost 7 bases, with 14 bases spanning the gap. The CDR3 spells CASSYEGTPGTQYF. The DNA of the CDR3 is TGTGCCAGCAGTTACGAAGGGACCCCAGGGACCCAGTACTTC.

A few counts support this clone. The J gene is TRBJ2-3, the V gene TRBV27; D not resolved. CDR1 MNHEY and CDR2 SMNVEV come from the germline V gene (reference sequence). Trimming shortened V by 3 bases and J by 1 base, and 8 bases separated the two germline ends. The CDR3 totals 14 residues. CDR3 loop: CASSFTRGTDTQYF. DNA of the CDR3: TGTGCCAGCAGTTTCACCAGAGGCACAGATACGCAGTATTTT.

Details on this clone: The same CDR3 can be traced to other DNA sequences in this sample. The CDR3 is CASSLADRDNSPLHF. The DNA for the CDR3 is TGCGCCAGCAGCTTGGCTGACAGGGATAATTCACCCCTCCACTTT. The chain has TRBV5-1 and TRBJ1-6; 7 bases are shared with TRBD1. V lost 0 bases to trimming and J lost 5 bases; unmatched junction nucleotides: 2. The CDR3 has 15 amino acids. Germline CDR1 is SGHRS and CDR2 is YFSETQ.

This clone was seen a few times. The V call is TRBV30, the J call TRBJ2-5, with 8 bases aligning to TRBD2. Trimming cost V 5 bases and J 4 bases; bases outside gene matches: 3. CDR3 length: 12 residues. Per the germline V gene, CDR1 is GTSNPN and CDR2 is SVGIG (reference sequence). CDR3 residues: CAWGTSRETQYF. CDR3 DNA: TGTGCCTGGGGGACTAGTCGAGAGACCCAGTACTTC.